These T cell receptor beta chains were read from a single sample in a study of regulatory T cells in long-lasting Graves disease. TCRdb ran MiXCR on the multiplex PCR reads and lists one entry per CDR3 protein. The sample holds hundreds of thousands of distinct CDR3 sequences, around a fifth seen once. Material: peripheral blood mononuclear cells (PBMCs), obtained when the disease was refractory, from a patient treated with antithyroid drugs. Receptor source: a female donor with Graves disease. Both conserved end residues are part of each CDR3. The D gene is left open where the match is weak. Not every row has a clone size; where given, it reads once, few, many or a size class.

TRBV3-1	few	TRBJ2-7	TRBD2	CASSSTSGDFYEQYF	TGTGCCAGCAGCTCGACTAGCGGGGACTTCTACGAGCAGTACTTC
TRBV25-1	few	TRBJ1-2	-	CASSEGRAGNGGYTF	TGTGCCAGCAGTGAAGGCCGGGCAGGGAACGGTGGCTACACCTTC
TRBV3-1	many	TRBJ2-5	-	CASSQAEETQYF	TGTGCCAGCAGCCAAGCGGAAGAGACCCAGTACTTC
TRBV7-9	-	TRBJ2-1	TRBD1	CASSARTGSSYNEQFF	TGTGCCAGCAGCGCCCGGACAGGGAGCTCCTACAATGAGCAGTTCTTC
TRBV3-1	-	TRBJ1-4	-	CASSQDLLGAPTNEKLFF	TGTGCCAGCAGCCAAGACTTGTTGGGGGCGCCTACTAATGAAAAACTGTTTTTT
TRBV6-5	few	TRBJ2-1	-	CASSYTLGNNEQFF	TGTGCCAGCAGTTACACCTTGGGAAACAATGAGCAGTTCTTC
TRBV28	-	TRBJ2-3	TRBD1	CASGEQGFSDTQYF	TGTGCCAGTGGGGAACAGGGGTTTTCAGATACGCAGTATTTT
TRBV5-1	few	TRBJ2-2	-	CASSYRTDNTGELFF	TGCGCCAGCAGCTACCGGACAGATAACACCGGGGAGCTGTTTTTT
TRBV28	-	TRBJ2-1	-	CASCNGGSYNEQFF	TGTGCCAGTTGTAATGGGGGTTCCTACAATGAGCAGTTCTTC
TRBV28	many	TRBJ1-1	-	CASSPATEAFF	TGTGCCAGCAGCCCGGCGACTGAAGCTTTCTTT
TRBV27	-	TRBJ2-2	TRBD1	CASSFLPLAGGGPGELFF	TGTGCCAGCAGTTTCCTACCCCTTGCAGGGGGCGGACCCGGGGAGCTGTTTTTT
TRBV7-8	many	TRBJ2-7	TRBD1	CASSYRDRAYEQYF	TGTGCCAGCAGCTACCGGGACAGGGCCTACGAGCAGTACTTC